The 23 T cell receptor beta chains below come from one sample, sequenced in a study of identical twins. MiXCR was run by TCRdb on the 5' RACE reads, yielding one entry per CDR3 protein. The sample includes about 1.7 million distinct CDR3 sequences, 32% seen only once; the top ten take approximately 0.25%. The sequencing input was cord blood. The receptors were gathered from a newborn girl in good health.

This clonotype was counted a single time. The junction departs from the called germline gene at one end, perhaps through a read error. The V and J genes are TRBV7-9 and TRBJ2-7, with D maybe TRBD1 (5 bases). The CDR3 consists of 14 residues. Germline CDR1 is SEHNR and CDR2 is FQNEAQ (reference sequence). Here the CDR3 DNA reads TGTGCCAGCAGCTTAGATTTCAGGGCCTACGGGCAGTACTTC. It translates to CASSLDFRAYGQYF. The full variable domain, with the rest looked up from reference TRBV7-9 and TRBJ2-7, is DTGVSQNPRHKITKRGQNVTFRCDPISEHNRLYWYRQTLGQGPEFLTYFQNEAQLEKSRLLSDRFSAERPKGSFSTLEIQRTEQGDSAMYLCASSLDFRAYGQYFGPGTRLTVT.

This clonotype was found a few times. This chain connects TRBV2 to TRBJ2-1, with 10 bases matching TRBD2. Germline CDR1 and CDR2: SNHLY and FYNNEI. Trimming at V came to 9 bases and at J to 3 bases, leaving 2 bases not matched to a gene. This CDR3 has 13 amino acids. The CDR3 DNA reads TGTGCCAGAGGACTAGCGGACTACAATGAGCAGTTCTTC. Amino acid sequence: CARGLADYNEQFF.

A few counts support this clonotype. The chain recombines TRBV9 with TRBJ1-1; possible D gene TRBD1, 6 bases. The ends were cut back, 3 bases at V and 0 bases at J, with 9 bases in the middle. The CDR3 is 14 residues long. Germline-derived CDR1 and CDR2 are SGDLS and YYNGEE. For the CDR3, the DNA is TGTGCCAGCAGCGACGGGACATTGAACACTGAAGCTTTCTTT. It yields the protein CASSDGTLNTEAFF.

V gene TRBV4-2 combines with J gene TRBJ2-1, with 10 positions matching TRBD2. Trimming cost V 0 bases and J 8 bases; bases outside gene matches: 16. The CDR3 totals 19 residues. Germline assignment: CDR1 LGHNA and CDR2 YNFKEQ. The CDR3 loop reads CASSQDPSGGVSSSYEQFF. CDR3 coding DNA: TGTGCCAGCAGCCAAGATCCCAGCGGGGGGGTGAGCTCCTCCTATGAGCAGTTCTTC.

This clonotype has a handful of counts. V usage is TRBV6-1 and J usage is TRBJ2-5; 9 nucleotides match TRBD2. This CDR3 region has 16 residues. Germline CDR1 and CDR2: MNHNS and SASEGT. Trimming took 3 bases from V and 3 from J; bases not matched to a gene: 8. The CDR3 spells CASSDLTWTSEETQYF. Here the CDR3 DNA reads TGTGCCAGCAGTGACCTGACCTGGACTAGCGAAGAGACCCAGTACTTC.

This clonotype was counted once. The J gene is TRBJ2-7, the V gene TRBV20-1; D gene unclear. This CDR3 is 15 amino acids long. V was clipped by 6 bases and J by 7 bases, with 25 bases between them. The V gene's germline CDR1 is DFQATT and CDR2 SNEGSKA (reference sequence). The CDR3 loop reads CSAAVRLSSYNEQYF. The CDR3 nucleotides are TGCAGTGCGGCCGTTCGGCTCAGCTCCTACAATGAGCAGTACTTC.

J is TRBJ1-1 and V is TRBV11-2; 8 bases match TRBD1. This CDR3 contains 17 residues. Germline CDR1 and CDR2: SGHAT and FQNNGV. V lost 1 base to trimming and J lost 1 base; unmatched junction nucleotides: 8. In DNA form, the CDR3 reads TGTGCCAGCAGCTTAGTATCCAGGGGGCGCCGGAACACTGAAGCTTTCTTT. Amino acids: CASSLVSRGRRNTEAFF. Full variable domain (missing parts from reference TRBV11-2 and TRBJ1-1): EAGVAQSPRYKIIEKRQSVAFWCNPISGHATLYWYQQILGQGPKLLIQFQNNGVVDDSQLPKDRFSAERLKGVDSTLKIQPAKLEDSAVYLCASSLVSRGRRNTEAFFGQGTRLTVV.

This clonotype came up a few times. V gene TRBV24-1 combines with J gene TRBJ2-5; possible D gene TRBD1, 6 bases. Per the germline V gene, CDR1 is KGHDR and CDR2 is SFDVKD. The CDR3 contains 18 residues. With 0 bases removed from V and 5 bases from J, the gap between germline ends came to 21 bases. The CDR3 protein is CATSDLFQDSRFAETQYF. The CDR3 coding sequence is TGTGCCACCAGTGATTTGTTCCAGGACAGCCGTTTCGCGGAGACCCAGTACTTC.

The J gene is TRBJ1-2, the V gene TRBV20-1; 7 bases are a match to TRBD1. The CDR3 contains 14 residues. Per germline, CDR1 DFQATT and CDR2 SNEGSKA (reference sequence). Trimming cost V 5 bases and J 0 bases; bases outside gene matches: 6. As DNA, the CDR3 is TGCAGTGCTGTTCCGGGACAGTCTAACTATGGCTACACCTTC. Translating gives CSAVPGQSNYGYTF.

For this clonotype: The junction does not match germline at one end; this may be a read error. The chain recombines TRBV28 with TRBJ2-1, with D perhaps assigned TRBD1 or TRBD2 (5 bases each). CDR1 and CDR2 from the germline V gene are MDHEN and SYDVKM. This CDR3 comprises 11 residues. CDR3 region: CGTQEYNEQFF. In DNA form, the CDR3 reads TGCGGGACGCAGGAGTACAATGAGCAGTTCTTC.

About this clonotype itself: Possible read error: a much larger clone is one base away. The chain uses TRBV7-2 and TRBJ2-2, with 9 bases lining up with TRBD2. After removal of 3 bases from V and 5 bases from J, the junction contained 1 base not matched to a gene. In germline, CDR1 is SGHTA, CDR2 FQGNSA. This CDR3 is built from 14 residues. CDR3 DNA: TGTGCCAGCAGCTTCACTAGCGGGACCGGGGAGCTGTTTTTT. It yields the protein CASSFTSGTGELFF. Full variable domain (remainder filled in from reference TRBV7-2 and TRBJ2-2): GAGVSQSPSNKVTEKGKDVELRCDPISGHTALYWYRQSLGQGLEFLIYFQGNSAPDKSGLPSDRFSAERTGGSVSTLTIQRTQQEDSAVYLCASSFTSGTGELFFGEGSRLTVL.

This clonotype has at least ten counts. The CDR3 sequence is CASSTPRERFEQYF. The CDR3 bases are TGTGCCAGCAGTACCCCCCGTGAGCGGTTTGAGCAGTACTTC. The V gene is TRBV27, the J gene TRBJ2-7; tentative D call: TRBD2 (5 bases). Looked up from germline, CDR1 is MNHEY and CDR2 is SMNVEV (reference sequence). The V and J ends lost 5 bases and 7 bases respectively, with 18 bases between them. The CDR3 contains 14 residues.

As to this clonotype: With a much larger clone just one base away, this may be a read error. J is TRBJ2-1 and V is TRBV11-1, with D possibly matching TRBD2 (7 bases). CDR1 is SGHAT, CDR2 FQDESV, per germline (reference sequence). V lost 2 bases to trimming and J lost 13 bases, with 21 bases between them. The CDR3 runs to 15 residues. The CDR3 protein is CASSLLAVRTETQFF. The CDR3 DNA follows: TGTGCCAGCAGCTTACTAGCGGTGAGGACAGAGACCCAGTTCTTC.

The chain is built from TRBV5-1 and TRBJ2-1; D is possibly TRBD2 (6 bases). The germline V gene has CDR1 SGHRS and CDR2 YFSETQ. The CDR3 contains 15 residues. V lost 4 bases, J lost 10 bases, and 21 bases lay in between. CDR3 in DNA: TGCGCCAGCAGCCCCCGAGCGGGCCTCTCCTACGAGCAGTTCTTC. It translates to CASSPRAGLSYEQFF. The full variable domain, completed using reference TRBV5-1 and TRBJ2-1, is KAGVTQTPRYLIKTRGQQVTLSCSPISGHRSVSWYQQTPGQGLQFLFEYFSETQRNKGNFPGRFSGRQFSNSRSEMNVSTLELGDSALYLCASSPRAGLSYEQFFGPGTRLTVL.

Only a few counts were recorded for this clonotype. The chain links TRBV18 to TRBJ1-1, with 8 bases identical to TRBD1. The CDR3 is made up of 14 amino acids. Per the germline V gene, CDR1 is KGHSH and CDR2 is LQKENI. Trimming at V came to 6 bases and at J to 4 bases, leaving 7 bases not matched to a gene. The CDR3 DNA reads TGTGCCAGCTCCCAGCAAACAGGGGGCACTGAAGCTTTCTTT. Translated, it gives CASSQQTGGTEAFF.

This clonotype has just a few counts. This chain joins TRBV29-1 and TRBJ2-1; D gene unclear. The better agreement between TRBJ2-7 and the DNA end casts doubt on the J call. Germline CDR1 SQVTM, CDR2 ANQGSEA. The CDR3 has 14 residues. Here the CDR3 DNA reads TGCAGCGTTGATAAGACCAGCTCCTACAATGAGCAGTACTTC. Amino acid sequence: CSVDKTSSYNEQYF.

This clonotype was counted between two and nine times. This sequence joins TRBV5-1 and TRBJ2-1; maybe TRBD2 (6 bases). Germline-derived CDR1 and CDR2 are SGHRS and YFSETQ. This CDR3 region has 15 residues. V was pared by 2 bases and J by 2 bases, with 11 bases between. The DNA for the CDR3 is TGCGCCAGCAGCTTAGGAGGGGACCCCTACAATGAGCAGTTCTTC. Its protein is CASSLGGDPYNEQFF.

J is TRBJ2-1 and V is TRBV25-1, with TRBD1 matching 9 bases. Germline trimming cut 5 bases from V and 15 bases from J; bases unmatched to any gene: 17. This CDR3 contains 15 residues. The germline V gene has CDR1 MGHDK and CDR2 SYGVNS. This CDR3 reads CASSHPGTGLRVLFF. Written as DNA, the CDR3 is TGTGCCAGCAGTCACCCAGGGACAGGGCTTAGGGTACTGTTCTTC.

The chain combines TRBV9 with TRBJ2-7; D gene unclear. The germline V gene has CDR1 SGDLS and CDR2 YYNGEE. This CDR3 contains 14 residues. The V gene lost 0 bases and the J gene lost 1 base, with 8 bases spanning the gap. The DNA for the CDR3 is TGTGCCAGCAGCGTAGTTAGGGCATCCTACGAGCAGTACTTC. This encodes CASSVVRASYEQYF.

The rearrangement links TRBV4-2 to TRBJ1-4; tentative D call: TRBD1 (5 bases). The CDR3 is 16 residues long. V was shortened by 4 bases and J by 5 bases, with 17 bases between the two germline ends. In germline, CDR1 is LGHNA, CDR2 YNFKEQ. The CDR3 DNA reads TGTGCCAGCAGCCTAGGCAGTGGGACGACAAATGAAAAACTGTTTTTT. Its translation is CASSLGSGTTNEKLFF.

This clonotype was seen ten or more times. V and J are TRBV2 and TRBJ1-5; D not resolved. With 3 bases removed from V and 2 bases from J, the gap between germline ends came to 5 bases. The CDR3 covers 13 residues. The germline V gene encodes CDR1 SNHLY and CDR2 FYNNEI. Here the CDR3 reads CASSDQGNQPQHF. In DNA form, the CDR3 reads TGTGCCAGCAGTGATCAGGGCAATCAGCCCCAGCATTTT.

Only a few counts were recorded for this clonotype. CDR3 protein: CASSPTRGLNEQFF. CDR3 sequence (DNA): TGTGCCAGCAGTCCGACCCGGGGCCTTAATGAGCAGTTCTTC. V gene TRBV12-3 or TRBV12-4 combines with J gene TRBJ2-1, with D possibly being TRBD1 or TRBD2 (5 bases each). V was trimmed by 5 bases and J by 7 bases, leaving 15 bases between them. The CDR3 extends over 14 amino acids.

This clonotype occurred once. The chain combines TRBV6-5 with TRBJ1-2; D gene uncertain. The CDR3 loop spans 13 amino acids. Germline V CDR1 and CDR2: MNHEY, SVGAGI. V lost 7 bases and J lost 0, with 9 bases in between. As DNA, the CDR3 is TGTGCCAGCACCAAAGGGCCTAACTATGGCTACACCTTC. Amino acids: CASTKGPNYGYTF.